This note documents a single T cell receptor beta chain sequence. Antigen unknown. The data belong to a study of T cells in Graves' hyperthyroidism and ophthalmopathy. Study-level results: Most expanded thyroid clonotypes above 0.001 also appeared in blood.

Uncontrolled infection, other autoimmune disease, pregnancy or lactation led to exclusion. V shed 7 bases, J shed 0 bases, and the junction held 3 bases outside the gene matches. Germline-derived CDR1 and CDR2 are ENHRY and SYGVKD. The CDR3 totals 15 residues. Using RNA transcripts as the source, TCR beta CDR3 regions were amplified. HTBI primers were employed in a first-round RT-PCR of the TCR CDR3. TCRdb itself ran the multiplex PCR reads through MiXCR, one entry per CDR3 protein. The table shows around 290,000 distinct CDR3 sequences, with 15% to 20% occurring only once. The sequenced sample consisted of blood. The V gene is TRBV10-3, the J gene TRBJ2-6, with 7 bases that match TRBD1. The TCR comes from a woman aged 60-75 years with Graves' ophthalmopathy. Here the CDR3 reads CAITGQISGANVLTF. The DNA for the CDR3 is TGTGCCATCACGGGACAGATCTCTGGGGCCAACGTCCTGACTTTC.